A single sample is the source of the 28 T cell receptor beta chains below, sequenced in a study of control samples from healthy donors and cancer patients. Clones were sequenced by immunoSEQ multiplex PCR, and TCRdb holds only the in-frame ones, with some missing. The repertoire holds roughly 150,000 clones, with roughly 90% as singletons. Sequenced sample: blood. These receptors all come from a man aged 25 to 45 in good health.

The table lists this clone with a few counts. V is TRBV5-1 and J is TRBJ2-7; 7 bases are a match to TRBD2. This CDR3 has 14 residues. Germline CDR1 SGHRS, CDR2 YFSETQ. V shed 2 bases and J 5 bases; nucleotides not matched to a gene: 7. The CDR3 DNA is TGCGCCAGCAGCTTCGGTAGCGGGCAAGACGAGCAGTACTTC. Translation: CASSFGSGQDEQYF.

The chain combines TRBV9 with TRBJ2-1; TRBD1 agrees at 7 bases. CDR1 is SGDLS and CDR2 is YYNGEE in the germline V gene. This CDR3 region has 15 residues. With 4 bases clipped from V and 5 bases from J, the junction kept 9 bases outside the gene matches. CDR3 loop: CASSPRGQLDNEQFF. The CDR3 coding sequence is TGTGCCAGCAGCCCCCGGGGACAGCTGGACAATGAGCAGTTCTTC. Combining the CDR3 with reference TRBV9 and TRBJ2-1 gives the whole variable domain DSGVTQTPKHLITATGQRVTLRCSPRSGDLSVYWYQQSLDQGLQFLIQYYNGEERAKGNILERFSAQQFPDLHSELNLSSLELGDSALYFCASSPRGQLDNEQFFGPGTRLTVL.

The gene calls are TRBV4-3 and TRBJ1-5, with 8 bases aligning to TRBD1. V was clipped by 2 bases and J by 4 bases; unmatched bases: 4. Germline V gives CDR1 LGHNA, CDR2 YSLEER. The CDR3 is made up of 15 amino acids. CDR3 bases: TGCGCCAGCAGCCAAAATACAGGGGGTAATCAGCCCCAGCATTTT. Translating gives CASSQNTGGNQPQHF.

The CDR3 region is CASSYGLAGYEQYF. CDR3 in DNA: TGTGCCAGCAGTTACGGACTAGCGGGCTACGAGCAGTACTTC. The V gene is TRBV6-6, the J gene TRBJ2-7; 11 bases are a match to TRBD2. The CDR3 consists of 14 residues. V was pared by 2 bases and J by 3 bases, with 0 bases of the junction left unmatched. From germline, CDR1 is MNHNY and CDR2 SVGAGI (reference sequence).

The chain carries TRBV5-1 and TRBJ1-2, with 7 bases fitting TRBD1. Germline CDR1 SGHRS, CDR2 YFSETQ. V shed 4 bases and J 4 bases; nucleotides not matched to a gene: 19. CDR3 length equals 18 residues. CDR3: CASSDSEPGRDSFYGYTF. CDR3 DNA sequence: TGCGCCAGCAGCGACTCTGAGCCGGGCCGGGACAGCTTCTATGGCTACACCTTC. Full variable domain (remainder filled in from reference TRBV5-1 and TRBJ1-2): KAGVTQTPRYLIKTRGQQVTLSCSPISGHRSVSWYQQTPGQGLQFLFEYFSETQRNKGNFPGRFSGRQFSNSRSEMNVSTLELGDSALYLCASSDSEPGRDSFYGYTFGSGTRLTVV.

This chain joins TRBV25-1 and TRBJ2-7; 7 nucleotides line up with TRBD1. This CDR3 has 18 residues. Trimming took 5 bases from V and 0 from J; bases not matched to a gene: 16. Germline CDR1 MGHDK, CDR2 SYGVNS. The CDR3 bases are TGTGCCAGCAGTCACAGAATAACAACAGGGGAGACCTCCTACGAGCAGTACTTC. Encoded protein: CASSHRITTGETSYEQYF.

This rearrangement joins TRBV5-1 to TRBJ2-6; D is unresolved. V lost 2 bases and J lost 0, with 6 bases in between. The CDR3 contains 15 residues. Germline CDR1 SGHRS, CDR2 YFSETQ. The CDR3 is CASSLLISGANVLTF. DNA of the CDR3: TGCGCCAGCAGCTTATTAATCTCTGGGGCCAACGTCCTGACTTTC. The full variable domain, rest sourced from reference TRBV5-1 and TRBJ2-6, is KAGVTQTPRYLIKTRGQQVTLSCSPISGHRSVSWYQQTPGQGLQFLFEYFSETQRNKGNFPGRFSGRQFSNSRSEMNVSTLELGDSALYLCASSLLISGANVLTFGAGSRLTVL.

V and J are TRBV24-1 and TRBJ1-4, with 10 positions matching TRBD1. Losses at the gene ends were 3 bases for V and 5 bases for J; bases not matched to a gene: 5. The CDR3 is 16 residues long. Per the germline V gene, CDR1 is KGHDR and CDR2 is SFDVKD. CDR3 protein: CATSDPGTGVNEKLFF. CDR3 DNA: TGTGCCACCAGTGATCCCGGGACAGGGGTAAATGAAAAACTGTTTTTT.

Concerning this clone: Mismatch with germline at one junction end may stem from a read error. This chain connects TRBV9 to TRBJ1-1, with a tentative D call TRBD1 (6 bases). The germline V gene encodes CDR1 SGDLS and CDR2 YYNGEE. The CDR3 totals 12 residues. The CDR3 spells CARSVKRDTAFF. CDR3 sequence (DNA): TGTGCCAGGAGCGTGAAAAGGGACACGGCTTTCTTT.

The J gene is TRBJ2-7, the V gene TRBV27; the D gene is possibly TRBD1 (6 bases). The V gene's germline CDR1 is MNHEY and CDR2 SMNVEV (reference sequence). The CDR3 length is 15 residues. The V gene lost 0 bases and the J gene lost 3 bases, with 12 bases spanning the gap. For the CDR3, the DNA is TGTGCCAGCAGTTTATCTCCGGGACAAAACTACGAGCAGTACTTC. This encodes CASSLSPGQNYEQYF.

J is TRBJ1-1 and V is TRBV18; D unclear. The CDR3 has 17 amino acids. The germline V and J ends were trimmed by 2 bases and 2 bases, with 18 bases remaining between them. Germline lookup yields CDR1 KGHSH and CDR2 LQKENI. The CDR3 DNA follows: TGTGCCAGCTCACCAAAGGGCCGAGACCTATATAACACTGAAGCTTTCTTT. The encoded protein is CASSPKGRDLYNTEAFF.

The chain links TRBV2 to TRBJ2-1; 10 bases are a match to TRBD1. This CDR3 has 15 amino acids. Germline loops: CDR1 SNHLY, CDR2 FYNNEI. J lost 8 bases, V lost 5 bases, and 9 bases had no gene match. The CDR3 is CASSISTGGMDEQFF. The CDR3 DNA reads TGTGCCAGCAGTATATCGACAGGGGGCATGGATGAGCAGTTCTTC. Full variable domain (rest looked up from reference TRBV2 and TRBJ2-1): EPEVTQTPSHQVTQMGQEVILRCVPISNHLYFYWYRQILGQKVEFLVSFYNNEISEKSEIFDDQFSVERPDGSNFTLKIRSTKLEDSAMYFCASSISTGGMDEQFFGPGTRLTVL.

This clone has a handful of counts. The chain uses TRBV6-5 and TRBJ1-3, with D hard to call. Germline CDR1 reads MNHEY; CDR2 reads SVGAGI. This CDR3 spans 15 amino acids. V shed 1 base and J shed 0 bases, with 7 bases lying between them. CDR3 bases: TGTGCCAGCAGTTACTACGGGGACTCTGGAAACACCATATATTTT. Amino acid sequence: CASSYYGDSGNTIYF.

The chain has TRBV21-1 and TRBJ2-2; the table's D call, TRBD2, was not checked against the DNA. TRBV21-1 is deemed a pseudogene. The CDR3 consists of 17 residues. CDR3 nucleotides: TGTGCCAGCAGCAAAGCCCCTGGGAGGGCGGGGGCCGGGGAGCTGTTTTTT. This codes for CASSKAPGRAGAGELFF.

This clone has just one count. The chain has TRBV19 and TRBJ1-4, with unresolved D. CDR1 and CDR2 from the germline V gene are LNHDA and SQIVND (reference sequence). Trimming shortened V by 1 base and J by 1 base, and 7 bases separated the two germline ends. The CDR3 is made up of 15 amino acids. CDR3 sequence reads: CASSIGEGTNEKLFF. The CDR3 nucleotides read TGTGCCAGTAGTATAGGGGAAGGAACTAATGAAAAACTGTTTTTT. Full variable domain (remainder filled in from reference TRBV19 and TRBJ1-4): DGGITQSPKYLFRKEGQNVTLSCEQNLNHDAMYWYRQDPGQGLRLIYYSQIVNDFQKGDIAEGYSVSREKKESFPLTVTSAQKNPTAFYLCASSIGEGTNEKLFFGSGTQLSVL.

J is TRBJ2-1 and V is TRBV10-3; no clear D gene. The germline V and J ends were trimmed by 2 bases and 2 bases, with 7 bases remaining between them. Germline lookup yields CDR1 ENHRY and CDR2 SYGVKD. This CDR3 comprises 14 residues. The CDR3: CAISERLAYNEQFF. The CDR3 DNA sequence: TGTGCCATCAGTGAGAGACTGGCCTACAATGAGCAGTTCTTC.

The rearrangement joins TRBV27 to TRBJ2-5; no reliable D call. Per germline, CDR1 MNHEY and CDR2 SMNVEV (reference sequence). CDR3 length: 12 residues. V was pared by 5 bases and J by 1 base, with 5 bases between. The CDR3 sequence is CASSRGQETQYF. CDR3 bases: TGTGCCAGCAGTCGCGGCCAAGAGACCCAGTACTTC.

The chain combines TRBV2 with TRBJ2-1; D possibly corresponds to TRBD1 (5 bases). The germline V and J ends were trimmed by 11 bases and 8 bases, with 13 bases remaining between them. Germline CDR1 is SNHLY and CDR2 is FYNNEI. The CDR3 is 11 residues long. The CDR3 loop reads CALKAGHEQFF. In DNA form, the CDR3 reads TGTGCCCTCAAGGCAGGGCATGAGCAGTTCTTC.

This sequence joins TRBV9 and TRBJ2-3, with 7 bases aligning to TRBD2. Germline CDR1 SGDLS, CDR2 YYNGEE. The CDR3 covers 17 residues. The junction had 10 bases not matched to a gene; V was cut back by 0 bases and J by 3 bases. The CDR3 coding sequence is TGTGCCAGCAGCGTAGGAGGTCGCGGGGGATGGACAGATACGCAGTATTTT. Protein: CASSVGGRGGWTDTQYF.

This clone was detected only once. Given a much more abundant clone one base away, this may be a read error. The rearrangement links TRBV11-2 to TRBJ1-6; the D is unclear. Per germline, CDR1 SGHAT and CDR2 FQNNGV. V was pared by 4 bases and J by 7 bases, with 5 bases between. The CDR3 consists of 12 residues. CDR3 in DNA: TGTGCCAGCAGCTCCCCGAATTCACCCCTCCACTTT. Residues: CASSSPNSPLHF.

The rearrangement joins TRBV27 to TRBJ1-1; no definite D call. This CDR3 region has 14 residues. Germline CDR1 is MNHEY and CDR2 is SMNVEV (reference sequence). V lost 6 bases and J lost 0, with 11 bases in between. The CDR3 region has the DNA TGTGCCAGCAGCAACGGACGGCTGAACACTGAAGCTTTCTTT. Protein product: CASSNGRLNTEAFF.

This chain links TRBV5-6 with TRBJ1-5; D ambiguous. This CDR3 region has 17 residues. Trimming shortened V by 4 bases and J by 7 bases, and 24 bases separated the two germline ends. Germline V CDR1 and CDR2: SGHDT, YYEEEE. The CDR3 bases are TGTGCCAGCAGCCGGACGATCGGGGTATCCCGGTGGCAGCCCCAGCATTTT. Residues: CASSRTIGVSRWQPQHF.

The chain uses TRBV24-1 and TRBJ2-7; TRBD1 matches at 8 bases. Germline V gene sequence: CDR1 KGHDR, CDR2 SFDVKD. The CDR3 runs 13 residues. The V gene end was trimmed by 3 bases and the J gene end by 6 bases; junction bases not matched to a gene: 3. The CDR3 DNA is TGTGCCACCAGTGATGGCAGGGGGCTCGAGCAGTACTTC. This gives the protein CATSDGRGLEQYF.

The gene calls are TRBV2 and TRBJ1-5, with D maybe TRBD1 (5 bases). Trimming took 4 bases from V and 0 from J, leaving 10 bases between them. There are 15 residues in the CDR3. From germline, CDR1 is SNHLY and CDR2 FYNNEI. CDR3 loop: CASSAGHNSNQPQHF. CDR3 bases: TGTGCCAGCAGTGCGGGGCATAATAGCAATCAGCCCCAGCATTTT.

In nucleotides, the CDR3 is TGTGCCAGCAGCCCCCCCAGAGGGGATGAAAAACTGTTTTTT. This sequence encodes CASSPPRGDEKLFF. The chain joins TRBV21-1 to TRBJ1-4. TRBV21-1 has pseudogene status. The CDR3 covers 14 residues.

The gene calls are TRBV7-9 and TRBJ2-5; no definite D call. Looked up from germline, CDR1 is SEHNR and CDR2 is FQNEAQ (reference sequence). The CDR3 extends over 14 amino acids. Trimming took 7 bases from V and 1 from J, leaving 13 bases between them. CDR3 protein: CASTVPASQETQYF. DNA of the CDR3: TGTGCCAGCACCGTACCGGCCTCCCAAGAGACCCAGTACTTC.

This clone has a handful of counts. J is TRBJ2-7 and V is TRBV27, with 8 nucleotides matching TRBD1. The germline V gene encodes CDR1 MNHEY and CDR2 SMNVEV (reference sequence). The junction had 6 bases not matched to a gene; V was cut back by 5 bases and J by 3 bases. The CDR3 sequence is 14 residues long. The DNA of the CDR3 is TGTGCCAGCAGTCCAGGGGGCAACATCTACGAGCAGTACTTC. It specifies CASSPGGNIYEQYF.

This clone has just one count. The chain has TRBV7-8 and TRBJ2-5, with 10 bases matching TRBD1. Germline-derived CDR1 and CDR2 are SGHVS and FQNEAQ. Trimming took 1 base from V and 2 from J; bases not matched to a gene: 10. The length of the CDR3 is 18 residues. This CDR3 is CASSLDPGQGPSQETQYF. The CDR3 coding sequence is TGTGCCAGCAGCTTAGACCCGGGACAGGGGCCCTCTCAAGAGACCCAGTACTTC.